One and the same sample provided the 10 T cell receptor beta chains below, sequenced in a study of blood T cell repertoires in COVID-19. Assay: immunoSEQ multiplex PCR; the TCRdb copy retains only in-frame clones and omits some. The sample has 300,000 to 450,000 clones; more than 70% are singletons. The sample was peripheral blood. The receptors come from an older woman with COVID-19, enrolled during active disease.

The CDR3 reads CASSGGVVGEQYF. The CDR3 nucleotides read TGTGCCAGTTCGGGAGGGGTCGTCGGCGAGCAGTACTTC. This rearrangement joins TRBV28 to TRBJ2-7; 8 bases are a match to TRBD2. CDR3 length: 13 amino acids. Trimming at V came to 9 bases and at J to 6 bases, leaving 10 bases not matched to a gene. CDR1 and CDR2 (germline): MDHEN, SYDVKM.

The chain carries TRBV28 and TRBJ1-1; tentative D call: TRBD1 (5 bases). Germline V gene data show CDR1 as MDHEN and CDR2 as SYDVKM. The V gene lost 7 bases and the J gene lost 4 bases, with 19 bases spanning the gap. This CDR3 is 15 amino acids long. In DNA form, the CDR3 reads TGTGCCAGCAACCTAGGGGCGGAGGGTCCCACTGAAGCTTTCTTT. It is translated as CASNLGAEGPTEAFF.

The chain is built from TRBV5-4 and TRBJ1-2; D may be TRBD1 (6 bases). The germline CDR1 and CDR2 sequences are SGHNT and YYREEE (reference sequence). There are 16 residues in the CDR3. V dropped 5 bases and J dropped 7 bases, with 24 bases sitting between them. CDR3 DNA: TGTGCCAGCAGTTACCGAGGGGGGGGCCCGGCCGTTGGCTACACCTTC. Translated: CASSYRGGGPAVGYTF.

Notes on this clone: Additional DNA sequences in this sample encode the identical CDR3. The V and J genes are TRBV6-5 and TRBJ2-7; 8 nucleotides agree with TRBD1. The CDR3 consists of 14 residues. V was pared by 2 bases and J by 3 bases, with 3 bases of the junction left unmatched. The germline gives CDR1 MNHEY, CDR2 SVGAGI. CDR3 region: CASSYGTGNYEQYF. The CDR3 DNA is TGTGCCAGCAGTTACGGGACAGGAAACTACGAGCAGTACTTC.

The J gene is TRBJ1-2, the V gene TRBV5-5; TRBD1 matches at 9 bases. Per the germline V gene, CDR1 is SGHKS and CDR2 is YYEKEE (reference sequence). This CDR3 has 15 residues. Germline trimming cut 2 bases from V and 6 bases from J; bases unmatched to any gene: 8. CDR3 residues: CASSLQGARLDGYTF. In DNA form, the CDR3 reads TGTGCCAGCAGCTTACAGGGGGCTAGACTTGATGGCTACACCTTC.

The V call is TRBV7-6, the J call TRBJ1-1, with D possibly TRBD1 on 5 matching bases. V dropped 5 bases and J dropped 6 bases, with 22 bases sitting between them. The CDR3 consists of 16 residues. Germline-derived CDR1 and CDR2 are SGHVS and FNYEAQ. The CDR3: CASSAQWGTGLSEAFF. CDR3 sequence (DNA): TGTGCCAGCAGCGCCCAATGGGGAACAGGCTTATCTGAAGCTTTCTTT.

The chain couples TRBV9 to TRBJ1-3, with TRBD1 matching over 8 bases. With V trimmed by 5 bases and J by 4 bases, 5 bases remained unmatched. CDR3 length equals 14 residues. Germline V CDR1 and CDR2: SGDLS, YYNGEE. CDR3 nucleotide sequence: TGTGCCAGCAGGACAGGGGCGGGCGGAAACACCATATATTTT. This encodes CASRTGAGGNTIYF.

The chain links TRBV27 to TRBJ2-7; TRBD2 agrees at 8 bases. The V segment lost 6 bases and the J segment 0 bases; nucleotides outside the gene matches: 7. The CDR3 has 15 amino acids. CDR1 and CDR2 (germline): MNHEY, SMNVEV (reference sequence). The CDR3 loop is CASRKLAGSSYEQYF. CDR3 DNA: TGTGCCAGCAGGAAATTAGCGGGGAGCTCCTACGAGCAGTACTTC.

The chain has TRBV3-1 (or the pseudogene TRBV3-2) and TRBJ1-1; the match to TRBD1 covers 12 bases. The junction had 5 bases not matched to a gene; V was cut back by 5 bases and J by 4 bases. The CDR3 length is 15 residues. Germline-derived CDR1 and CDR2 are LGHDT and YNNKEL (reference sequence). CDR3 DNA sequence: TGTGCCAGCAGCTGGGACAGGGGGCGAGGCACTGAAGCTTTCTTT. Protein sequence: CASSWDRGRGTEAFF.

V is TRBV10-1 and J is TRBJ2-3, with 7 nucleotides matching TRBD1. The CDR3 is made up of 15 amino acids. The germline V gene has CDR1 WNHNN and CDR2 SYGVQD (reference sequence). The junction had 4 bases not matched to a gene; V was cut back by 4 bases and J by 0 bases. The CDR3, as DNA: TGCGCCAGCAGTGCGGGACAGAAGAGCACAGATACGCAGTATTTT. Translation: CASSAGQKSTDTQYF.